The 3 T cell receptor beta chains below were found in one sample sequenced in a study of blood T cell repertoires in COVID-19. Produced via immunoSEQ multiplex PCR; TCRdb's table is partial and in-frame only. The sample consists of fewer than 150,000 clones, around 85% of them appearing once. The sample consisted of peripheral blood. Receptors were obtained from a woman aged 50 to 60 with acute or convalescent COVID-19.

This chain uses TRBV30 with TRBJ1-1, with D unresolved. V lost 4 bases and J lost 4, with 4 bases in between. Germline V lookup: CDR1 GTSNPN, CDR2 SVGIG (reference sequence). The length of the CDR3 is 10 residues. CDR3 sequence: CAWMATEAFF. The CDR3 nucleotides are TGTGCCTGGATGGCCACTGAAGCTTTCTTT.

A few counts support this clone. The chain is built from TRBV5-4 and TRBJ2-7; D is perhaps TRBD1 (6 bases). The germline V and J ends were trimmed by 3 bases and 2 bases, with 12 bases remaining between them. This CDR3 spans 14 amino acids. Germline CDR1 SGHNT, CDR2 YYREEE (reference sequence). The CDR3 DNA reads as TGTGCCAGCAGCTCGACCGGGACACCCTACGAGCAGTACTTC. Amino acid sequence: CASSSTGTPYEQYF.

The V gene is TRBV7-2, the J gene TRBJ2-7, with D possibly TRBD2 on 5 matching bases. The V and J ends lost 6 bases and 1 base respectively, with 13 bases between them. The length of the CDR3 is 14 residues. Germline-derived CDR1 and CDR2 are SGHTA and FQGNSA. In DNA form, the CDR3 reads TGTGCCAGCAGATCATCACTAGGATCCTACGAGCAGTACTTC. It codes for CASRSSLGSYEQYF.